The 6 T cell receptor beta chains reported below all come from one sample, sequenced in a study of STAT5B mutations in CD4+ large granular lymphocyte leukemia. TCRdb keeps only in-frame clones here, not all; method: immunoSEQ multiplex PCR. The repertoire holds some 40,000 clones, 65% to 85% seen once, with 0.3% to 0.45% in the top ten. What was sequenced was CD4+ T cells from blood buffy coats. Every receptor here comes from a human donor in good health.

The chain combines TRBV27 with TRBJ1-1, with D perhaps matching TRBD1 (5 bases). Germline-derived CDR1 and CDR2 are MNHEY and SMNVEV (reference sequence). Trimming took 2 bases from V and 6 from J, leaving 10 bases between them. The CDR3 extends over 13 amino acids. DNA for the CDR3: TGTGCCAGCAGTTTACAGGGTGCTCCTGAAGCTTTCTTT. Translating it yields CASSLQGAPEAFF.

This chain connects TRBV4-1 to TRBJ1-4; no reliable D call. The CDR3 extends over 14 amino acids. Germline CDR1 reads MGHRA; CDR2 reads YSYEKL. The germline V and J ends were trimmed by 1 base and 5 bases, with 8 bases remaining between them. The CDR3 sequence: CASSQGLKNEKLFF. The CDR3 DNA sequence: TGCGCCAGCAGCCAAGGCCTGAAAAATGAAAAACTGTTTTTT.

The rearrangement joins TRBV7-2 to TRBJ2-3; a weak D match, TRBD2 (5 bases). Per the germline V gene, CDR1 is SGHTA and CDR2 is FQGNSA. CDR3 size: 13 residues. V was shortened by 7 bases and J by 5 bases, with 13 bases between the two germline ends. The CDR3 coding sequence is TGTGCCAGCATCAGAGAACGGGGAGATACGCAGTATTTT. Translation gives CASIRERGDTQYF.

This rearrangement joins TRBV14 to TRBJ1-4, with 7 bases lining up with TRBD1. Germline lookup yields CDR1 SGHDN and CDR2 FVKESK. The CDR3 totals 14 residues. V dropped 7 bases and J dropped 7; count of bases not matched to a gene: 9. The CDR3 coding sequence is TGTGCCAGCAACTTACAGGGGCCTTCTGAAAAACTGTTTTTT. It codes for CASNLQGPSEKLFF.

In this sample, this clone turned up a few times. The V and J genes are TRBV18 and TRBJ1-1; D not resolved. The CDR3 runs to 14 residues. Germline-derived CDR1 and CDR2 are KGHSH and LQKENI. V lost 4 bases and J lost 4, with 13 bases in between. As DNA, the CDR3 is TGTGCCAGCTCACGGTTCGATCGAAGCACTGAAGCTTTCTTT. This gives the protein CASSRFDRSTEAFF.

The V and J genes are TRBV27 and TRBJ2-3, with TRBD1 as a possible D gene (6 bases). In germline, CDR1 is MNHEY, CDR2 SMNVEV (reference sequence). The CDR3 extends over 15 amino acids. The germline V and J ends were trimmed by 3 bases and 3 bases, with 13 bases remaining between them. CDR3 loop: CASSFRAGVTDTQYF. As DNA, the CDR3 is TGTGCCAGCAGTTTTCGAGCAGGGGTAACAGATACGCAGTATTTT.